This TCR beta chain was sequenced for a study of T-cell memory formation after mild COVID-19. Findings of the study overall: Among CD4+ contracting clones, most were CM and EM, and CD8+ ones EMRA. Clones shrinking between day 15 and 85 showed a balanced CD4/CD8 split, and those that grew later tilted toward CD4+.

In the case of this clonotype: No antigen is known for it.

TCR alpha and TCR beta cDNA libraries with sample barcodes and UMIs came from 5'RACE using constant-segment primers. TCRdb reprocessed the 5' RACE reads with MiXCR, giving one entry per CDR3 protein. Among about 430,000 distinct CDR3 sequences, 24% were seen once, and the ten largest hold 8.5% to 9%. The clonotype comes from an adult woman who had mild COVID-19 (a few samples of this study predate the infection). Cell type and time point are not known. The sample consisted of PBMCs or a T cell subset sorted from them (not recorded which).

CDR3 residues: CASSPGGLVSNEQYF. For the CDR3, the DNA is TGTGCCAGCAGCCCCGGTGGACTAGTTAGTAACGAGCAGTACTTC. This chain links TRBV9 with TRBJ2-7; 7 bases fit TRBD2. The CDR3 extends over 15 amino acids. V gave up 4 bases and J gave up 5 bases; unmatched junction bases: 12. The germline CDR1 and CDR2 sequences are SGDLS and YYNGEE.